One sample yielded the 14 T cell receptor beta chains listed below, sequenced in a study of T cells after yellow fever vaccination. TCRdb reprocessed the 5' RACE reads with MiXCR, giving one entry per CDR3 protein. The data show around 350,000 distinct CDR3 sequences, with 6.2% seen just once and 15% held by the top ten. The sample in question was PBMCs, obtained 5 days after the yellow fever booster vaccination. These receptors originate from a man aged 25-45 years who received the YFV17D yellow fever vaccine.

This clonotype appeared many times. The chain links TRBV29-1 to TRBJ2-7; 7 bases line up with TRBD1. CDR1 and CDR2 from the germline V gene are SQVTM and ANQGSEA. The length of the CDR3 is 12 residues. The V gene end was trimmed by 3 bases and the J gene end by 4 bases; junction bases not matched to a gene: 3. The CDR3 loop is CSVDEGAYEQYF. DNA for the CDR3: TGCAGCGTTGATGAGGGGGCTTACGAGCAGTACTTC.

The chain combines TRBV5-1 with TRBJ2-5, with no clear D. The ends were cut back, 3 bases at V and 4 bases at J, with 13 bases in the middle. Germline CDR1 reads SGHRS; CDR2 reads YFSETQ. There are 14 residues in the CDR3. The CDR3 DNA reads TGCGCCAGCAGCTACCCCTCGGCAGGAGAGACCCAGTACTTC. Its protein product is CASSYPSAGETQYF.

This clonotype was counted many times. This chain joins TRBV5-1 and TRBJ2-7; the D gene is possibly TRBD1 (5 bases). Trimming pared 0 bases from V and 2 bases from J, leaving 9 bases between. CDR3 length equals 14 residues. Germline CDR1 and CDR2: SGHRS and YFSETQ. The CDR3 nucleotides are TGCGCCAGCAGCTTGGTTCCAGGGACCTACGAGCAGTACTTC. Translation: CASSLVPGTYEQYF.

CDR3 DNA sequence: TGCAGCGTCGCATCCAACCCACCCTACGAGCAGTACTTC. Protein sequence: CSVASNPPYEQYF. The genes are TRBV29-1 and TRBJ2-7; no clear D. The CDR3 is made up of 13 amino acids. Germline V CDR1 and CDR2: SQVTM, ANQGSEA. V gave up 6 bases and J gave up 2 bases, with 14 bases separating them.

This clonotype was counted between two and nine times. The V gene is TRBV2, the J gene TRBJ2-1; possibly TRBD1 for D (5 bases). From germline, CDR1 is SNHLY and CDR2 FYNNEI. The CDR3 covers 13 residues. The ends were cut back, 6 bases at V and 8 bases at J, with 14 bases in the middle. In DNA, the CDR3 is TGTGCCAGCAGCTTTAGGGAAGGGGATGAGCAGTTCTTC. Protein sequence: CASSFREGDEQFF.

This clonotype was recorded a few times. V usage is TRBV21-1 and J usage is TRBJ2-3; the tabulated D call, TRBD2, remains unverified against the DNA. TRBV21-1 is reported as a pseudogene. The CDR3 runs 13 residues. The CDR3 DNA sequence: TGTGCCAGTAGACTAGCGGGGGGTAATACGCAGTATTTT. Its protein product is CASRLAGGNTQYF.

At least ten counts were recorded for this clonotype. DNA for the CDR3: TGTGCCAGCAGTGCTGAAGCGGGCCAAGAGACCCAGTACTTC. Translating it yields CASSAEAGQETQYF. The chain recombines TRBV28 with TRBJ2-5, with D perhaps matching TRBD2 (6 bases). The CDR3 totals 14 residues. CDR1 MDHEN and CDR2 SYDVKM come from the germline V gene. Trimming pared 5 bases from V and 1 base from J, leaving 11 bases between.

This clonotype was seen more than once but under ten times. The V and J genes are TRBV29-1 and TRBJ2-3, with D maybe TRBD2 (6 bases). V was shortened by 3 bases and J by 6 bases, with 10 bases between the two germline ends. CDR3 length: 12 residues. Germline V gene lookup returns CDR1 SQVTM and CDR2 ANQGSEA. The CDR3 DNA is TGCAGCGTTGATCCTAGCGACGATACGCAGTATTTT. Residues: CSVDPSDDTQYF.

The chain couples TRBV5-5 to TRBJ1-1, with 7 positions matching TRBD1. The germline gives CDR1 SGHKS, CDR2 YYEKEE (reference sequence). With V trimmed by 3 bases and J by 5 bases, 7 bases remained unmatched. This CDR3 is built from 14 residues. This CDR3 reads CASSSRGRRTEAFF. CDR3 sequence (DNA): TGTGCCAGCAGCTCTAGGGGGCGAAGGACTGAAGCTTTCTTT.

J is TRBJ2-2 and V is TRBV5-1; D not certain. Germline V gene lookup returns CDR1 SGHRS and CDR2 YFSETQ. The CDR3 is 11 amino acids. The V and J ends lost 9 bases and 13 bases respectively, with 16 bases between them. CDR3 DNA sequence: TGCGCCACTTCGATCGTCGGCGCGCTGTTTTTT. Encoded protein: CATSIVGALFF.

This clonotype was seen more than once but under ten times. This sequence joins TRBV7-2 and TRBJ2-3; 8 bases map to TRBD2. With 1 base clipped from V and 2 bases from J, the junction kept 8 bases outside the gene matches. The CDR3 extends over 17 amino acids. Germline-derived CDR1 and CDR2 are SGHTA and FQGNSA. In DNA form, the CDR3 reads TGTGCCAGCAGCTTAGTAGGGAGCGGGAGTGTCACAGATACGCAGTATTTT. As protein: CASSLVGSGSVTDTQYF.

The sample holds many counts of this clonotype. The V call is TRBV5-4, the J call TRBJ2-4, with TRBD2 identical over 8 bases. Germline CDR1 reads SGHNT; CDR2 reads YYREEE (reference sequence). Trimming at V came to 0 bases and at J to 6 bases, leaving 5 bases not matched to a gene. This CDR3 is 15 amino acids long. As DNA, the CDR3 is TGTGCCAGCAGCTTGGATGTCGGGGGGGGAAACATTCAGTACTTC. Protein: CASSLDVGGGNIQYF. Looking up the rest from reference TRBV5-4 and TRBJ2-4 gives the full variable domain: ETGVTQSPTHLIKTRGQQVTLRCSSQSGHNTVSWYQQALGQGPQFIFQYYREEENGRGNFPPRFSGLQFPNYSSELNVNALELDDSALYLCASSLDVGGGNIQYFGAGTRLSVL.

This clonotype was counted ten times or more. The chain recombines TRBV10-3 with TRBJ2-1; the D is unclear. Looked up from germline, CDR1 is ENHRY and CDR2 is SYGVKD. V was clipped by 3 bases and J by 7 bases, with 19 bases between them. This CDR3 has 16 residues. The CDR3 sequence is CAISDLTLTARNEQFF. The CDR3 nucleotides read TGTGCCATCAGTGACCTGACTCTAACCGCCCGAAATGAGCAGTTCTTC.

J is TRBJ2-7 and V is TRBV9; 8 nucleotides line up with TRBD1. V gave up 3 bases and J gave up 3 bases; unmatched junction bases: 5. The CDR3 length is 14 residues. Germline CDR1 and CDR2: SGDLS and YYNGEE. CDR3 protein: CASSEQGGDYEQYF. DNA for the CDR3: TGTGCCAGCAGCGAACAGGGGGGTGACTACGAGCAGTACTTC.